Listed below are T cell receptor beta chains from one sample, sequenced in a study of control samples from healthy donors and cancer patients. Only in-frame clones appear in the TCRdb table, and some are missing; sequencing was by immunoSEQ multiplex PCR. The sample comprises some 120,000 clones, about 91% of which are singletons, and about 9% rests with the top ten. What was sequenced was blood. The receptors come from a man between 18 and 35 years old in good health. The CDR3 runs from the conserved cysteine through the conserved F or W. D genes are given only for firm matches. A row's size may be missing; if present it is once, few, many or a size class.

clone_size	v_call	j_call	d_call	cdr3_nt	cdr3_aa
NA	TRBV5-5	TRBJ2-3	NA	TGTGCCAGCAGCTTGAGTCGGGACACGAGACTTACAGATACGCAGTATTTT	CASSLSRDTRLTDTQYF
NA	TRBV6-2/TRBV6-3	TRBJ1-1	NA	TGTGCCAGCAGACCTACAACAGGGACCTATGAAGCTTTCTTT	CASRPTTGTYEAFF
NA	TRBV27	TRBJ2-7	NA	TGTGCCAGCCGGAAAGACTACGAGCAGTACTTC	CASRKDYEQYF
NA	TRBV5-6	TRBJ1-3	NA	TGTGCCAGCAGCTTGGGACTCGGTAGCTCTGGAAACACCATATATTTT	CASSLGLGSSGNTIYF
NA	TRBV18	TRBJ2-5	NA	TGTGCCAGCTCACCTCGGAGGCAAAACCAAGAGACCCAGTACTTC	CASSPRRQNQETQYF
NA	TRBV10-3	TRBJ2-7	NA	TGTGCCATCAGTGAGTCGAGGGGGGGGGTCGAGGAGCAGTACTTC	CAISESRGGVEEQYF
NA	TRBV6-1	TRBJ1-2	TRBD1	TGTGCCAGCAGCGACTCAGGGACAGGGGCCAGGAGCTACACCTTC	CASSDSGTGARSYTF
NA	TRBV7-9	TRBJ2-5	NA	TGTGCCAGCAGCTTAGCGCGGACCGGCCAAGAGACCCAGTACTTC	CASSLARTGQETQYF
NA	TRBV6-5	TRBJ2-5	NA	TGTGCCAGCAGTTACTCCGGGCCCCCGCTTCAAGAGACCCAGTACTTC	CASSYSGPPLQETQYF
NA	TRBV5-1	TRBJ2-5	NA	TGCGCCAGCAGCTTGGTGGGTCCGGGAGAGACCCAGTACTTC	CASSLVGPGETQYF
NA	TRBV30	TRBJ1-6	TRBD1	TGTGCCTGGAGATCCGGGACAGGGGAAACCGATTCACCCCTCCACTTT	CAWRSGTGETDSPLHF
NA	TRBV27	TRBJ1-5	NA	TGTGCCAGCTCAAGAACGGGGGGTCGGCAGCCCCAGCATTTT	CASSRTGGRQPQHF
NA	TRBV7-8	TRBJ1-1	NA	TGTGCCAGCAGTTTCTTCTACAGTAGCATGAACACTGAAGCTTTCTTT	CASSFFYSSMNTEAFF
NA	TRBV27	TRBJ2-3	NA	TGTGCCAGCAGGCTCGGGAGACGAGAAGCGGCAGATACGCAGTATTTT	CASRLGRREAADTQYF
once	TRBV13	TRBJ2-3	TRBD2	TGTGCCAGCAGCTTAGGGTGGGGACTAGCGGGGGATAGCACAGATACGCAGTATTTT	CASSLGWGLAGDSTDTQYF
NA	TRBV5-1	TRBJ2-1	NA	TGCGCCAGCAGCTTGGGATCAGGCGATTCCTACAATGAGCAGTTCTTC	CASSLGSGDSYNEQFF
NA	TRBV5-6	TRBJ1-4	TRBD1	TGTGCCAGCAGCTTTTCATTGCGAAACAGGGGAGAAAAACTGTTTTTT	CASSFSLRNRGEKLFF
NA	TRBV3-1/TRBV3-2	TRBJ2-7	TRBD1	TGTGCCAGCAGCCAAGAGTTCACAGGACAGGGGCGCTACGAGCAGTACTTC	CASSQEFTGQGRYEQYF
NA	TRBV11-1	TRBJ2-7	NA	TGTGCCAGCAGCTTACCGGGATCCTACGAGCAGTACTTC	CASSLPGSYEQYF
NA	TRBV2	TRBJ2-2	NA	TGTGCCAGCATCCAAAGGGGCGGGAACGCGAACACCGGGGAGCTGTTTTTT	CASIQRGGNANTGELFF
NA	TRBV9	TRBJ1-2	NA	TGTGCCAGCAGCGTAGATCACGGGTCTCACCTCCAGGGTGGCTACACCTTC	CASSVDHGSHLQGGYTF
NA	TRBV7-2	TRBJ1-3	NA	TGTGCCAGCAGCTCGGGGCAGTTAGGTGCTGGAAACACCATATATTTT	CASSSGQLGAGNTIYF
NA	TRBV11-2	TRBJ1-1	NA	TGTGCCAGCAGCCCTCGGACGGCGAACACTGAAGCTTTCTTT	CASSPRTANTEAFF